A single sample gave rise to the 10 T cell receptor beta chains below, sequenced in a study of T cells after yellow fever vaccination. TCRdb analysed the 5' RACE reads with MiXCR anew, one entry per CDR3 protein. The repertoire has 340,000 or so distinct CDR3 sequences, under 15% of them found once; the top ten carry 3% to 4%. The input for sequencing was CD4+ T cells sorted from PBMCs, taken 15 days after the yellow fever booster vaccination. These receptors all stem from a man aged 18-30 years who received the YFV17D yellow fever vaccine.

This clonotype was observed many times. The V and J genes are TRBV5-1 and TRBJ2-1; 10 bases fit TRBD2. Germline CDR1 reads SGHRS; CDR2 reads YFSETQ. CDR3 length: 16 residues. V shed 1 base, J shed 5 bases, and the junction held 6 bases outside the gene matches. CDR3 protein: CASSLTPSGGDNEQFF. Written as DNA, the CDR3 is TGCGCCAGCAGCTTGACCCCCAGCGGGGGGGACAATGAGCAGTTCTTC.

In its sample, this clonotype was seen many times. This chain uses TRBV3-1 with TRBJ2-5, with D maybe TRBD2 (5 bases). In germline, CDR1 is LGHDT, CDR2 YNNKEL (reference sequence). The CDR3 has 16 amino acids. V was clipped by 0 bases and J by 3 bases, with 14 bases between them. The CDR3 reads CASSQDWRAREETQYF. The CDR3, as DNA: TGTGCCAGCAGCCAAGATTGGCGGGCCCGGGAAGAGACCCAGTACTTC.

For the CDR3, the DNA is TGTGCCAGCTCACCCGGACAGGGGGCGGTATGGGAGCAGTACTTC. Translated, it gives CASSPGQGAVWEQYF. The chain employs TRBV18 and TRBJ2-7, with TRBD1 matching over 11 bases. Germline V gene lookup returns CDR1 KGHSH and CDR2 LQKENI. The CDR3 totals 15 residues. V dropped 3 bases and J dropped 7; count of bases not matched to a gene: 8.

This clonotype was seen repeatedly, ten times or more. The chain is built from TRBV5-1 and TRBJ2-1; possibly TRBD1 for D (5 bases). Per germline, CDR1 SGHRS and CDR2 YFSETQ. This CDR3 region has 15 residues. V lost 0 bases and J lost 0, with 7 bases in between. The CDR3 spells CASSLGQSSYNEQFF. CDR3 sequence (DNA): TGCGCCAGCAGCTTGGGACAGAGCTCCTACAATGAGCAGTTCTTC. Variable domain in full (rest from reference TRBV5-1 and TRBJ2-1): KAGVTQTPRYLIKTRGQQVTLSCSPISGHRSVSWYQQTPGQGLQFLFEYFSETQRNKGNFPGRFSGRQFSNSRSEMNVSTLELGDSALYLCASSLGQSSYNEQFFGPGTRLTVL.

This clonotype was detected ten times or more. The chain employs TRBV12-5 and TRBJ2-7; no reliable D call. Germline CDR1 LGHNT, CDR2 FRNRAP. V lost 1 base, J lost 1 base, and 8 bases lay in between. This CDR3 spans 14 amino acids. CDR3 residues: CASGLAPNSYEQYF. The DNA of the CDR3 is TGTGCTAGTGGTTTGGCACCAAATTCCTACGAGCAGTACTTC. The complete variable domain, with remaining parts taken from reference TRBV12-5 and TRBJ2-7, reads DARVTQTPRHKVTEMGQEVTMRCQPILGHNTVFWYRQTMMQGLELLAYFRNRAPLDDSGMPKDRFSAEMPDATLATLKIQPSEPRDSAVYFCASGLAPNSYEQYFGPGTRLTVT.

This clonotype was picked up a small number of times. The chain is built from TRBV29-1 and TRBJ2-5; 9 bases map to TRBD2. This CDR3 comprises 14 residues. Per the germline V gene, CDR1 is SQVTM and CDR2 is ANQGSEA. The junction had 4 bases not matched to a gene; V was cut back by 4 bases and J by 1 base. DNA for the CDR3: TGCAGCGTTGGGCTAGCGGGGAGCCAAGAGACCCAGTACTTC. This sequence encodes CSVGLAGSQETQYF.

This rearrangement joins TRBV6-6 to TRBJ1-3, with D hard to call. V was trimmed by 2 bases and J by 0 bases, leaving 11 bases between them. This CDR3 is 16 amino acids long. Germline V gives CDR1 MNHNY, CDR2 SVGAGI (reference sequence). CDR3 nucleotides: TGTGCCAGCAGTTACAGGACGCCGAGCTCTGGAAACACCATATATTTT. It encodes CASSYRTPSSGNTIYF.

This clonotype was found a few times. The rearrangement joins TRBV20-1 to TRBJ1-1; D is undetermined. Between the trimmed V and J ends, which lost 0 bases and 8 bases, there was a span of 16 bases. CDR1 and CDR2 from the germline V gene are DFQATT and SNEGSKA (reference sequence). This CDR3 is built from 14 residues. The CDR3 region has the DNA TGCAGTGCTAGAGATCTACGACTGCTAGCAGAAGCTTTCTTT. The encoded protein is CSARDLRLLAEAFF.

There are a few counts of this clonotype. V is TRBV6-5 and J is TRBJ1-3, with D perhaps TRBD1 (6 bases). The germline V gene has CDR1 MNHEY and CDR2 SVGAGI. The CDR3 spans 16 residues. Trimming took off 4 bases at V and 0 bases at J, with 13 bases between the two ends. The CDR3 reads CASSSRGVNSGNTIYF. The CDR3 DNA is TGTGCCAGCAGTTCAAGGGGGGTTAACTCTGGAAACACCATATATTTT.

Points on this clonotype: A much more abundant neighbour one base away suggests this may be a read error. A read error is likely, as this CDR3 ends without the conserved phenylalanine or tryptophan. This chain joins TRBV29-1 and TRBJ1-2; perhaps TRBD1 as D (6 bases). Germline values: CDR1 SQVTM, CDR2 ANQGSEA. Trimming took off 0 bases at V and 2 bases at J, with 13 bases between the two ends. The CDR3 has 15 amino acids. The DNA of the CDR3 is TGCAGCGTTGAAGACTCCGGGACACCGAACTATGGCTACACCTTA. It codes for CSVEDSGTPNYGYTL.